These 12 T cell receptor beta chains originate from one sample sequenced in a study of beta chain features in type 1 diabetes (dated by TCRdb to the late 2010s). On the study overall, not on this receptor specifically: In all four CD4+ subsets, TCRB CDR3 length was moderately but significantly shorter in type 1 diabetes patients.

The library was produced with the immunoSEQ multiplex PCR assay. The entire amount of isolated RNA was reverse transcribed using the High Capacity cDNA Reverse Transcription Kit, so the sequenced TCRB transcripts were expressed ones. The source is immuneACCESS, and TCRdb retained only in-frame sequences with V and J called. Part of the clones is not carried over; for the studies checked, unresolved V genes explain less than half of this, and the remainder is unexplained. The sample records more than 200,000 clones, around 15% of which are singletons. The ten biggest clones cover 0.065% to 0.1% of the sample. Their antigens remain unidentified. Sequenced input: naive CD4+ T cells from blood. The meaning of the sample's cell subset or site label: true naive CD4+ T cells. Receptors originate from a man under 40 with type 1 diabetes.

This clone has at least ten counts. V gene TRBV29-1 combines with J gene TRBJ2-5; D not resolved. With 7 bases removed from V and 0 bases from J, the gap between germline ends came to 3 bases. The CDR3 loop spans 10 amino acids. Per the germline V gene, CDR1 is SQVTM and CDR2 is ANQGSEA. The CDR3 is CSADQETQYF. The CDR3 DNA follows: TGCAGCGCCGACCAAGAGACCCAGTACTTC.

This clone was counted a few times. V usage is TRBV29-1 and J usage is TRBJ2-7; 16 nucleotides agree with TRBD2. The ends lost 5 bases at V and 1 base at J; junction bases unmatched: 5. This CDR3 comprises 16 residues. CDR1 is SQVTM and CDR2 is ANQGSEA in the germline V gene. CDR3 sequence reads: CSVLGTSGRASYEQYF. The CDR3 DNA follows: TGCAGCGTTCTCGGGACTAGCGGGAGGGCGTCCTACGAGCAGTACTTC.

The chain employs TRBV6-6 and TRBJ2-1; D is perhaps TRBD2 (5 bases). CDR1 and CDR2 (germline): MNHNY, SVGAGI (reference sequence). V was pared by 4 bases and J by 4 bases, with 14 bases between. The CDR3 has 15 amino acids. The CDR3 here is CASSSERRIYNEQFF. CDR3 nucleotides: TGTGCCAGCAGTTCTGAGCGGCGAATTTACAATGAGCAGTTCTTC.

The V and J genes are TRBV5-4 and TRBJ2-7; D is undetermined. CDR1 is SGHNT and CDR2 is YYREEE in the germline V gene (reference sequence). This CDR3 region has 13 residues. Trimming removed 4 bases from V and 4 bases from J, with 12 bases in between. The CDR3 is CASSPVEPYEQYF. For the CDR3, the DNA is TGTGCCAGCAGCCCCGTGGAGCCTTACGAGCAGTACTTC.

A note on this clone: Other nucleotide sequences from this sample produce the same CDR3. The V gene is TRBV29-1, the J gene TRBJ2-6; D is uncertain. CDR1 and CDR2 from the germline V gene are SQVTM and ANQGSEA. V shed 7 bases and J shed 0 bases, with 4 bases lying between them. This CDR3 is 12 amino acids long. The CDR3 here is CSAGSGANVLTF. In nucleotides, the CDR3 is TGCAGCGCTGGCTCTGGGGCCAACGTCCTGACTTTC.

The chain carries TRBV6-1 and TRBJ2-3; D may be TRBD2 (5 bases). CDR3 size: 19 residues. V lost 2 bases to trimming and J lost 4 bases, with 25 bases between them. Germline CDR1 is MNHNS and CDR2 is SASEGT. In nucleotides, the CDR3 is TGTGCCAGCAGTGAACCCGTCTTCCGGGCCACACCCGGGGCAGATACGCAGTATTTT. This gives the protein CASSEPVFRATPGADTQYF.

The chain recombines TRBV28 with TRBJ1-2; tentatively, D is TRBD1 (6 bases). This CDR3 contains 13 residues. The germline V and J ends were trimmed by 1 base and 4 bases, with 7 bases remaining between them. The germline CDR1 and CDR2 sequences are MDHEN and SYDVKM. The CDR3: CASSLLQGYGYTF. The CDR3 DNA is TGTGCCAGCAGTTTATTACAGGGCTATGGCTACACCTTC.

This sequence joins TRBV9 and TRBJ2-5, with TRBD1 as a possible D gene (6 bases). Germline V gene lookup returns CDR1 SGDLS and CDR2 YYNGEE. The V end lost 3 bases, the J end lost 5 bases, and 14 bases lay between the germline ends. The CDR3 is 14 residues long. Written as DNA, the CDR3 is TGTGCCAGCAGCGCTCACAGGGTTTCGGAGACCCAGTACTTC. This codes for CASSAHRVSETQYF.

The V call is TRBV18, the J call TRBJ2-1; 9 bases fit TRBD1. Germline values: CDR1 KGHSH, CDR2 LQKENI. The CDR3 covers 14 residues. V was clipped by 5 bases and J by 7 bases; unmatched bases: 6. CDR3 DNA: TGTGCCAGCTCATCTCGGACAGGGGATAATGAGCAGTTCTTC. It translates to CASSSRTGDNEQFF.

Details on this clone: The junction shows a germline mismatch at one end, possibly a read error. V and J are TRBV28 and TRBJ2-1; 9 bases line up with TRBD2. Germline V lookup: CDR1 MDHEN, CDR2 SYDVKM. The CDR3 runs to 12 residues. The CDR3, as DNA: TGTGCCAGCAGTTTAGCTAGCGGGGAGGCAGTCTTC. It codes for CASSLASGEAVF.

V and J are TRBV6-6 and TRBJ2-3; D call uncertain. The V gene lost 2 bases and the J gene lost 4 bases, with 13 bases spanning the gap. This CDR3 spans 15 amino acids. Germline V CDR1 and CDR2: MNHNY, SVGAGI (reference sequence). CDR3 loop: CASSYGSSGADTQYF. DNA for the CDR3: TGTGCCAGCAGTTACGGATCGTCTGGGGCAGATACGCAGTATTTT.

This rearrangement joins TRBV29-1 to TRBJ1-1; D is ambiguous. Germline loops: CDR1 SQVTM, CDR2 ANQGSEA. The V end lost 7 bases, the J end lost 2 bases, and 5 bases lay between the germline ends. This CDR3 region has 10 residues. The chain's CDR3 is CSAVNTEAFF. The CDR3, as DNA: TGCAGCGCCGTAAACACTGAAGCTTTCTTT.